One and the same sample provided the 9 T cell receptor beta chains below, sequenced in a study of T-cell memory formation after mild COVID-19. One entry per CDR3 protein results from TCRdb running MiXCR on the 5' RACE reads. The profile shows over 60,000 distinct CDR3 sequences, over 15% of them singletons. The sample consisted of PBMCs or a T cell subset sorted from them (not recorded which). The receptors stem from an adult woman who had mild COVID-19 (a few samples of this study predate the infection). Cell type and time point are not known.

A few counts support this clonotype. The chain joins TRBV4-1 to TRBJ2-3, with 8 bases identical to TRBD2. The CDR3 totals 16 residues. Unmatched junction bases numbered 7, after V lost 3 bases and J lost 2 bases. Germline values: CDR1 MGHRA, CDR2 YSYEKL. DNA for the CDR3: TGCGCCAGCAGCCAGGAGGCGGGGGGTACCACAGATACGCAGTATTTT. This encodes CASSQEAGGTTDTQYF.

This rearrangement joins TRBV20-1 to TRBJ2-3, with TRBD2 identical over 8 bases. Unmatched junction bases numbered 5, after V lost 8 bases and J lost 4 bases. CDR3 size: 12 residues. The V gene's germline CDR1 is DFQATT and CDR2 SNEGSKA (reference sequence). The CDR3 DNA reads TGCAGTACTCAGCGGGGGTCAGATACGCAGTATTTT. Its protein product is CSTQRGSDTQYF.

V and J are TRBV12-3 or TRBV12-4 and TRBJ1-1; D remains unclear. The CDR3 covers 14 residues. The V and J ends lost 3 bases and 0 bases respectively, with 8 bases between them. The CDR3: CASSFAQMNTEAFF. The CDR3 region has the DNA TGTGCCAGCAGTTTCGCACAAATGAACACTGAAGCTTTCTTT.

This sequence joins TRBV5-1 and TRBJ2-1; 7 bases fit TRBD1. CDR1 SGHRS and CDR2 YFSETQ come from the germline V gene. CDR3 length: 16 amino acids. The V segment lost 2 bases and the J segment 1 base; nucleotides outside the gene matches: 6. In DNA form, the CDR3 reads TGCGCCAGCAGCTTACTCGACAGGGTGTCCTACAATGAGCAGTTCTTC. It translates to CASSLLDRVSYNEQFF.

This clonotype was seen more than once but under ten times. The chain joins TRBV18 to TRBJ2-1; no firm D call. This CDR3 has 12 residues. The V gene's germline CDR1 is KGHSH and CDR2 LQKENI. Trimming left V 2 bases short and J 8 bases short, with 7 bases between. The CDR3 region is CASSPWGYEQFF. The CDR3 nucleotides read TGTGCCAGCTCACCATGGGGTTATGAGCAGTTCTTC.

Here the CDR3 reads CASSLAHGGRQPQHF. The CDR3 DNA follows: TGTGCCAGCAGCTTAGCACACGGGGGTCGTCAGCCCCAGCATTTT. V usage is TRBV7-8 and J usage is TRBJ1-5, with D maybe TRBD1 (5 bases). The V gene's germline CDR1 is SGHVS and CDR2 FQNEAQ. Trimming removed 0 bases from V and 6 bases from J, with 12 bases in between. The CDR3 contains 15 residues.

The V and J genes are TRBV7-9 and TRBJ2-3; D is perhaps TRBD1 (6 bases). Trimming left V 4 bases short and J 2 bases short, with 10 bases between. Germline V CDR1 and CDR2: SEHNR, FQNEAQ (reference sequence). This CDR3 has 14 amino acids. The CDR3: CASSSTGYTDTQYF. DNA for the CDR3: TGTGCCAGCAGCTCTACAGGGTACACAGATACGCAGTATTTT.

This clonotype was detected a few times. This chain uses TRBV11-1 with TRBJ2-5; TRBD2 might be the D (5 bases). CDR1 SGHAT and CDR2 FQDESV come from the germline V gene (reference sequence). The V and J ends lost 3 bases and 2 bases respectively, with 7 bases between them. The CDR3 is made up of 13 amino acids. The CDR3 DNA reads TGTGCCAGCAGCTTCCGGGGTCAAGAGACCCAGTACTTC. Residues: CASSFRGQETQYF. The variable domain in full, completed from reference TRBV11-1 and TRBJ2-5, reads EAEVAQSPRYKITEKSQAVAFWCDPISGHATLYWYRQILGQGPELLVQFQDESVVDDSQLPKDRFSAERLKGVDSTLKIQPAELGDSAMYLCASSFRGQETQYFGPGTRLLVL.

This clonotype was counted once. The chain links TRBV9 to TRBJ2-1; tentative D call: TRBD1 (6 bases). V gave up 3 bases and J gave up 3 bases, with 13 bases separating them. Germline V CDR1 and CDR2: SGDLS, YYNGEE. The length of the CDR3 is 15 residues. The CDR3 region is CASSASGANYNEQFF. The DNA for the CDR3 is TGTGCCAGCAGCGCATCAGGGGCTAACTACAATGAGCAGTTCTTC.